The 21 T cell receptor beta chains below all came from one sample that was sequenced in a study of response to subunit inactivated influenza vaccine. One entry per CDR3 protein results from TCRdb running MiXCR on the RT-PCR reads. The table lists about 160,000 distinct CDR3 sequences, approximately 11% of them singletons. The sample was non-naive T cells sorted from PBMCs, taken roughly 6 weeks after vaccination. These receptors all stem from a man between 45 and 60 years old who received an inactivated influenza vaccine.

This clonotype appeared a few times. The J gene is TRBJ2-5, the V gene TRBV29-1, with D unresolved. CDR1 SQVTM and CDR2 ANQGSEA come from the germline V gene. The CDR3 length is 14 residues. Trimming removed 4 bases at V and 4 bases at J, with 16 bases between. In DNA form, the CDR3 reads TGCAGCGTTGCCCCCTTGGAGTTATCAGAGACCCAGTACTTC. This encodes CSVAPLELSETQYF.

This clonotype was detected only a few times. The V and J genes are TRBV3-1 and TRBJ2-7; D unresolved. The CDR3 consists of 15 residues. Germline loops: CDR1 LGHDT, CDR2 YNNKEL (reference sequence). V lost 1 base and J lost 3, with 13 bases in between. The CDR3 bases are TGTGCCAGCAGCCAAGGCGGAAAAAACCACTACGAGCAGTACTTC. Translated: CASSQGGKNHYEQYF.

This clonotype has a handful of counts. The chain uses TRBV5-1 and TRBJ2-1; TRBD2 might be the D (5 bases). Germline V CDR1 and CDR2: SGHRS, YFSETQ. V was clipped by 0 bases and J by 6 bases, with 10 bases between them. CDR3 length: 14 amino acids. The CDR3 DNA is TGCGCCAGCAGCTTGGCTAGCTGGGGCAATGAGCAGTTCTTC. It codes for CASSLASWGNEQFF. The complete variable domain, with remaining parts taken from reference TRBV5-1 and TRBJ2-1, reads KAGVTQTPRYLIKTRGQQVTLSCSPISGHRSVSWYQQTPGQGLQFLFEYFSETQRNKGNFPGRFSGRQFSNSRSEMNVSTLELGDSALYLCASSLASWGNEQFFGPGTRLTVL.

This chain's CDR3 is CASSQVGGGEQFF. DNA for the CDR3: TGTGCCAGCAGCCAGGTGGGCGGGGGTGAGCAGTTCTTC. The gene calls are TRBV11-2 and TRBJ2-1; TRBD2 aligns across 7 bases. Germline lookup yields CDR1 SGHAT and CDR2 FQNNGV. V lost 5 bases to trimming and J lost 9 bases; unmatched junction nucleotides: 7. The CDR3 is 13 residues long. The full variable domain, with the rest looked up from reference TRBV11-2 and TRBJ2-1, is EAGVAQSPRYKIIEKRQSVAFWCNPISGHATLYWYQQILGQGPKLLIQFQNNGVVDDSQLPKDRFSAERLKGVDSTLKIQPAKLEDSAVYLCASSQVGGGEQFFGPGTRLTVL.

This clonotype was counted between two and nine times. The gene calls are TRBV20-1 and TRBJ1-3; 8 nucleotides match TRBD1. After removal of 1 base from V and 0 bases from J, the junction contained 5 bases not matched to a gene. This CDR3 is 16 amino acids long. Germline V gives CDR1 DFQATT, CDR2 SNEGSKA (reference sequence). Written as DNA, the CDR3 is TGCAGTGCTAGAGCCTCCGGGACAGGCTCTGGAAACACCATATATTTT. It specifies CSARASGTGSGNTIYF.

There are a few counts of this clonotype. The chain links TRBV2 to TRBJ1-1; weak D call: TRBD1 (5 bases). CDR1 is SNHLY and CDR2 is FYNNEI in the germline V gene. V lost 6 bases, J lost 1 base, and 18 bases lay in between. The CDR3 runs 16 residues. The CDR3 DNA reads TGTGCCAGCAGGGGGAAGGGGTCCTCGGGGAACACTGAAGCTTTCTTT. Amino acid sequence: CASRGKGSSGNTEAFF.

The chain couples TRBV20-1 to TRBJ2-3; D may match TRBD1 or TRBD2 (6 bases each). Germline loops: CDR1 DFQATT, CDR2 SNEGSKA (reference sequence). The CDR3 consists of 15 residues. Trimming removed 7 bases from V and 0 bases from J, with 17 bases in between. CDR3 nucleotide sequence: TGCAGTGTTCGAGGGGGGTCTACTAGCACAGATACGCAGTATTTT. Translating gives CSVRGGSTSTDTQYF.

The rearrangement uses TRBV5-8 and TRBJ1-2, with D maybe TRBD1 (6 bases). V gave up 0 bases and J gave up 3 bases, with 9 bases separating them. Germline V gives CDR1 SGHTS, CDR2 YDEGEE. The CDR3 runs 14 residues. Here the CDR3 DNA reads TGTGCCAGCAGCTTGGGGACAGCCCACTATGGCTACACCTTC. Translating gives CASSLGTAHYGYTF.

The CDR3 bases are TGTGCCAGCAGCGTAGCTAGCGGACCCTACGAGCAGTACTTC. Protein sequence: CASSVASGPYEQYF. The chain is built from TRBV9 and TRBJ2-7; the match to TRBD2 covers 7 bases. CDR3 size: 14 residues. Germline assignment: CDR1 SGDLS and CDR2 YYNGEE. The V segment lost 0 bases and the J segment 2 bases; nucleotides outside the gene matches: 2.

The sample holds a few counts of this clonotype. The chain joins TRBV11-2 to TRBJ2-7; D unclear. CDR3 length: 14 amino acids. The V end lost 4 bases, the J end lost 0 bases, and 10 bases lay between the germline ends. The germline V gene has CDR1 SGHAT and CDR2 FQNNGV. Here the CDR3 reads CASSSLKFSYEQYF. CDR3 DNA: TGTGCCAGCAGCTCCCTGAAATTCTCCTACGAGCAGTACTTC. Looking up the rest from reference TRBV11-2 and TRBJ2-7 gives the full variable domain: EAGVAQSPRYKIIEKRQSVAFWCNPISGHATLYWYQQILGQGPKLLIQFQNNGVVDDSQLPKDRFSAERLKGVDSTLKIQPAKLEDSAVYLCASSSLKFSYEQYFGPGTRLTVT.

This clonotype was observed a handful of times. CDR3: CASSFSSGPLHF. The CDR3 DNA reads as TGTGCCAGCAGCTTTAGTTCCGGACCCCTCCACTTT. The gene calls are TRBV5-6 and TRBJ1-6; D is undetermined. Deletions cut 2 bases from V and 12 bases from J, with 9 bases between. The CDR3 spans 12 residues. Germline V gene lookup returns CDR1 SGHDT and CDR2 YYEEEE.

The sample holds many counts of this clonotype. The rearrangement links TRBV12-3 or TRBV12-4 to TRBJ2-7; no reliable D call. CDR3 length equals 13 residues. V lost 6 bases and J 2 bases, leaving 11 bases between the germline ends. The CDR3 region has the DNA TGTGCCAGCAGCCAGGCTGGTCCCTACGAGCAGTACTTC. It translates to CASSQAGPYEQYF.

The chain joins TRBV9 to TRBJ2-1; TRBD1 aligns across 7 bases. The CDR3 loop spans 15 amino acids. The germline V gene encodes CDR1 SGDLS and CDR2 YYNGEE. J lost 3 bases, V lost 4 bases, and 7 bases had no gene match. The chain's CDR3 is CASSPRGQIYNEQFF. CDR3 DNA: TGTGCCAGCAGCCCGAGGGGACAGATCTACAATGAGCAGTTCTTC. The full variable domain, with the rest looked up from reference TRBV9 and TRBJ2-1, is DSGVTQTPKHLITATGQRVTLRCSPRSGDLSVYWYQQSLDQGLQFLIQYYNGEERAKGNILERFSAQQFPDLHSELNLSSLELGDSALYFCASSPRGQIYNEQFFGPGTRLTVL.

The rearrangement uses TRBV20-1 and TRBJ2-1, with D unresolved. The CDR3 loop spans 11 amino acids. Trimming took off 2 bases at V and 4 bases at J, with 3 bases between the two ends. CDR1 is DFQATT and CDR2 is SNEGSKA in the germline V gene (reference sequence). The CDR3 reads CSARQYNEQFF. The CDR3 coding sequence is TGCAGTGCTAGACAATACAATGAGCAGTTCTTC.

Remarks on this clonotype: This may be a read error, as it is one base from a much larger clone. In DNA, the CDR3 is TGTGCCAGCAGTGCAAGTCTGGGACAGTCCATCTACAATGAGCAGTTCTTC. Its protein product is CASSASLGQSIYNEQFF. The V call is TRBV2, the J call TRBJ2-1; 7 bases agree with TRBD1. Germline V gives CDR1 SNHLY, CDR2 FYNNEI. This CDR3 region has 17 residues. V lost 4 bases and J lost 3; bases outside the gene matches: 12.

In its sample, this clonotype was seen many times. The V and J genes are TRBV7-2 and TRBJ2-3; unclear D gene. The germline gives CDR1 SGHTA, CDR2 FQGNSA. Trimming removed 1 base at V and 6 bases at J, with 8 bases between. The CDR3 is 13 residues long. CDR3 protein: CASSLGTWDTQYF. CDR3 in DNA: TGTGCCAGCAGCTTAGGGACGTGGGATACGCAGTATTTT.

This clonotype was counted many times. The chain employs TRBV12-3 or TRBV12-4 and TRBJ1-2; TRBD1 matches 10 bases. The CDR3 is 14 residues long. V shed 5 bases and J 7 bases; nucleotides not matched to a gene: 7. CDR3 nucleotides: TGTGCCAGCAGTACGGGACAGGGGTTCAGTGGCTACACCTTC. This translates into CASSTGQGFSGYTF.

This clonotype was seen only a few times. The chain joins TRBV7-8 to TRBJ1-2; TRBD1 is a possible D gene (5 bases). V was shortened by 3 bases and J by 1 base, with 9 bases between the two germline ends. CDR1 and CDR2 from the germline V gene are SGHVS and FQNEAQ. The CDR3 is 14 amino acids. CDR3 DNA sequence: TGTGCCAGCAGCTTTGACAGAGTTAACTATGGCTACACCTTC. This translates into CASSFDRVNYGYTF.

This rearrangement joins TRBV3-1 to TRBJ2-2; 15 bases map to TRBD2. V was pared by 7 bases and J by 12 bases, with 3 bases of the junction left unmatched. The CDR3 covers 13 residues. Germline-derived CDR1 and CDR2 are LGHDT and YNNKEL (reference sequence). The CDR3 sequence is CASIGLAGGQLFF. The CDR3 bases are TGTGCCAGCATAGGACTAGCGGGGGGGCAGCTGTTTTTT.

The chain carries TRBV30 and TRBJ1-1; D perhaps matches TRBD1 (5 bases). Trimming pared 4 bases from V and 7 bases from J, leaving 10 bases between. From germline, CDR1 is GTSNPN and CDR2 SVGIG (reference sequence). The CDR3 covers 11 residues. The CDR3 DNA reads as TGTGCCTGGATTCCAGGGAGTGAAGCTTTCTTT. It translates to CAWIPGSEAFF.

The chain is built from TRBV6-2 or TRBV6-3 and TRBJ1-5; D is possibly TRBD1 (6 bases). V dropped 2 bases and J dropped 4 bases, with 12 bases sitting between them. Germline assignment: CDR1 MNHEY and CDR2 SVGEGT. The CDR3 covers 15 residues. The CDR3 coding sequence is TGTGCCAGCAGTTACATGGGGGGCGCAAATCAGCCCCAGCATTTT. Its protein is CASSYMGGANQPQHF.